Following are 25 T cell receptor beta chains from one sample sequenced in a study of blood T cell repertoires in COVID-19. Using immunoSEQ multiplex PCR, the repertoire was profiled, and TCRdb retains in-frame clones only, with some absent. The table shows fewer than 450,000 clones, with about 88% occurring only once. Sequenced input: PBMCs or T cells enriched from blood (not recorded which). The origin of the receptors is a woman aged 25-40 years who had recovered from COVID-19.

The CDR3 loop reads CASSSSVETQYF. Written as DNA, the CDR3 is TGTGCCAGCAGCTCGTCGGTCGAGACCCAGTACTTC. The gene calls are TRBV11-3 and TRBJ2-5; D gene ambiguous. Germline CDR1 and CDR2: SGHNT and YENEEA. This CDR3 is 12 amino acids long. The V end was cut by 4 bases, the J end by 5 bases, with 8 bases between.

CDR3: CASSREAGGNYNEQFF. The CDR3 region has the DNA TGTGCCAGCAGCCGTGAAGCGGGGGGGAACTACAATGAGCAGTTCTTC. The V call is TRBV7-2, the J call TRBJ2-1; the match to TRBD2 covers 10 bases. CDR1 and CDR2 (germline): SGHTA, FQGNSA. Trimming removed 5 bases from V and 3 bases from J; junction bases left unmatched: 7. This CDR3 comprises 16 residues. Variable domain in full (rest from reference TRBV7-2 and TRBJ2-1): GAGVSQSPSNKVTEKGKDVELRCDPISGHTALYWYRQSLGQGLEFLIYFQGNSAPDKSGLPSDRFSAERTGGSVSTLTIQRTQQEDSAVYLCASSREAGGNYNEQFFGPGTRLTVL.

The chain uses TRBV28 and TRBJ2-3; D remains ambiguous. V lost 6 bases to trimming and J lost 4 bases, with 5 bases between them. This CDR3 has 11 amino acids. Germline-derived CDR1 and CDR2 are MDHEN and SYDVKM. CDR3 sequence reads: CASRAADTQYF. CDR3 DNA: TGTGCCAGCAGGGCCGCAGATACGCAGTATTTT. The full variable domain, its missing parts supplied by reference TRBV28 and TRBJ2-3, is DVKVTQSSRYLVKRTGEKVFLECVQDMDHENMFWYRQDPGLGLRLIYFSYDVKMKEKGDIPEGYSVSREKKERFSLILESASTNQTSMYLCASRAADTQYFGPGTRLTVL.

The chain recombines TRBV7-8 with TRBJ2-7, with D unresolved. V lost 5 bases and J 6 bases, leaving 20 bases between the germline ends. The CDR3 has 15 residues. Germline loops: CDR1 SGHVS, CDR2 FQNEAQ. CDR3 DNA sequence: TGTGCCAGCAGCCCCCGAACTCGAGGAACCTCCGAGCAGTACTTC. It is translated as CASSPRTRGTSEQYF.

This chain connects TRBV19 to TRBJ2-7; 9 nucleotides agree with TRBD1. Germline CDR1 is LNHDA and CDR2 is SQIVND (reference sequence). Trimming cost V 6 bases and J 3 bases; bases outside gene matches: 9. CDR3 size: 15 residues. The CDR3: CASSVTGTGHYEQYF. The CDR3 DNA reads TGTGCCAGTAGCGTAACCGGGACAGGGCACTACGAGCAGTACTTC.

This clone was seen once. This chain joins TRBV29-1 and TRBJ2-6; 7 bases are a match to TRBD1. CDR1 and CDR2 from the germline V gene are SQVTM and ANQGSEA. Trimming removed 6 bases from V and 2 bases from J; junction bases left unmatched: 7. The CDR3 contains 15 residues. The CDR3 nucleotides read TGCAGCGTGGCCGGGACAGAGGCTGGGGCCAACGTCCTGACTTTC. This translates into CSVAGTEAGANVLTF.

V gene TRBV5-1 combines with J gene TRBJ1-4; 7 bases align to TRBD1. Losses at the gene ends were 4 bases for V and 5 bases for J; bases not matched to a gene: 5. This CDR3 comprises 14 residues. Per the germline V gene, CDR1 is SGHRS and CDR2 is YFSETQ. The CDR3 sequence is CASSPGQPNEKLFF. For the CDR3, the DNA is TGCGCCAGCAGCCCGGGACAGCCCAATGAAAAACTGTTTTTT. Looking up the rest from reference TRBV5-1 and TRBJ1-4 gives the full variable domain: KAGVTQTPRYLIKTRGQQVTLSCSPISGHRSVSWYQQTPGQGLQFLFEYFSETQRNKGNFPGRFSGRQFSNSRSEMNVSTLELGDSALYLCASSPGQPNEKLFFGSGTQLSVL.

In DNA form, the CDR3 reads TGTGCCAGCAGTGAATGGGACAGGGGCCGCCAGGCCTACGAGCAGTACTTC. It translates to CASSEWDRGRQAYEQYF. This chain links TRBV6-1 with TRBJ2-7, with 10 bases aligning to TRBD1. V lost 2 bases and J lost 2; bases outside the gene matches: 9. This CDR3 is 17 amino acids long. Germline V CDR1 and CDR2: MNHNS, SASEGT.

The chain recombines TRBV2 with TRBJ2-3; the D is unclear. Trimming removed 6 bases at V and 6 bases at J, with 16 bases between. Germline V gives CDR1 SNHLY, CDR2 FYNNEI. This CDR3 has 14 residues. CDR3 region: CASRSTTAGDTQYF. For the CDR3, the DNA is TGTGCCAGCAGGAGTACAACAGCTGGGGATACGCAGTATTTT.

This chain uses TRBV7-9 with TRBJ1-2, with D tentatively TRBD1 (5 bases). Germline V gene data show CDR1 as SEHNR and CDR2 as FQNEAQ (reference sequence). The length of the CDR3 is 13 residues. Trimming removed 8 bases at V and 4 bases at J, with 14 bases between. The CDR3 coding sequence is TGTGCCAGCGGTCGGGGGGATTTCTATGGCTACACCTTC. Protein sequence: CASGRGDFYGYTF.

CDR3 DNA sequence: TGTGCCAGCAGTTCTCAGGGTCGGAATTCACCCCTCCACTTT. As protein: CASSSQGRNSPLHF. The V call is TRBV2, the J call TRBJ1-6; tentative D call: TRBD1 (5 bases). The CDR3 totals 14 residues. CDR1 is SNHLY, CDR2 FYNNEI, per germline. Trimming stripped 5 bases from V and 7 bases from J, with 12 bases between.

Only a few counts were recorded for this clone. The chain recombines TRBV18 with TRBJ2-5, with a tentative D call TRBD1 (5 bases). Germline-derived CDR1 and CDR2 are KGHSH and LQKENI. The CDR3 extends over 18 amino acids. V gave up 0 bases and J gave up 2 bases, with 19 bases separating them. CDR3 coding DNA: TGTGCCAGCTCACCACCACTCGCTTCGGACAAAACTCAAGAGACCCAGTACTTC. As protein: CASSPPLASDKTQETQYF.

The CDR3 sequence is CASSLLQGGRQPQHF. For the CDR3, the DNA is TGTGCCAGCAGTTTACTACAGGGGGGCAGGCAGCCCCAGCATTTT. The V call is TRBV28, the J call TRBJ1-5; the match to TRBD1 covers 8 bases. Trimming took 2 bases from V and 7 from J; bases not matched to a gene: 7. The CDR3 loop spans 15 amino acids. CDR1 is MDHEN, CDR2 SYDVKM, per germline.

The J gene is TRBJ1-1, the V gene TRBV24-1, with D uncertain. The germline V gene encodes CDR1 KGHDR and CDR2 SFDVKD. Trimming cost V 6 bases and J 1 base, with 8 bases left between them. This CDR3 has 13 amino acids. CDR3 nucleotides: TGTGCCACCAGTCCCCGGGAGAACACTGAAGCTTTCTTT. Encoded protein: CATSPRENTEAFF.

The chain combines TRBV7-6 with TRBJ2-3, with a tentative D call TRBD2 (5 bases). CDR1 is SGHVS, CDR2 FNYEAQ, per germline. This CDR3 is 15 amino acids long. Between the trimmed V and J ends, which lost 3 bases and 2 bases, there was a span of 12 bases. This CDR3 is CASSLVSGHTDTQYF. The DNA of the CDR3 is TGTGCCAGCAGCTTGGTAAGCGGCCACACAGATACGCAGTATTTT.

The V call is TRBV5-5, the J call TRBJ1-2; the match to TRBD1 covers 8 bases. Trimming at V came to 0 bases and at J to 9 bases, leaving 7 bases not matched to a gene. The length of the CDR3 is 14 residues. Germline values: CDR1 SGHKS, CDR2 YYEKEE (reference sequence). In DNA form, the CDR3 reads TGTGCCAGCAGCTTGGTTCGGACAGGGCTGCGCTACACCTTC. This codes for CASSLVRTGLRYTF.

This chain uses TRBV19 with TRBJ1-3, with D uncertain. The CDR3 is 14 residues long. Per the germline V gene, CDR1 is LNHDA and CDR2 is SQIVND (reference sequence). Deletions cut 6 bases from V and 0 bases from J, with 9 bases between. CDR3 nucleotide sequence: TGTGCCAGTAGGCAGCGGGACTCTGGAAACACCATATATTTT. Translation gives CASRQRDSGNTIYF.

For this clone: The conserved phenylalanine or tryptophan is not found at the CDR3 terminus, so this likely reflects a read error. The DNA is left out, because the CDR3 cannot be placed on it with certainty; the CDR3 is given as TCRdb lists it. J is TRBJ1-6 and V is TRBV7-9. The CDR3 region is 12 residues in length, termini included. The germline V gene encodes CDR1 SEHNR and CDR2 FQNEAQ (reference sequence). The CDR3 sequence: CASSPGEGPSSV.

This sequence joins TRBV6-1 and TRBJ1-5; no clear D gene. CDR1 is MNHNS and CDR2 is SASEGT in the germline V gene. V lost 3 bases, J lost 9 bases, and 18 bases lay in between. The CDR3 runs 15 residues. The CDR3 reads CASSDSWGAELPQHF. The CDR3 DNA follows: TGTGCCAGCAGTGATTCTTGGGGAGCCGAGTTGCCCCAGCATTTT.

The table lists this clone with a few counts. V usage is TRBV15 and J usage is TRBJ1-2, with 7 bases fitting TRBD1. The CDR3 sequence is 15 residues long. CDR1 and CDR2 from the germline V gene are LNHNV and YYDKDF (reference sequence). V lost 0 bases to trimming and J lost 5 bases; unmatched junction nucleotides: 6. The CDR3 loop reads CATSRDLGGAYGYTF. The CDR3, as DNA: TGTGCCACCAGCAGAGATTTAGGGGGCGCGTATGGCTACACCTTC.

The J gene is TRBJ1-2, the V gene TRBV19, with D possibly matching TRBD1 (6 bases). The germline CDR1 and CDR2 sequences are LNHDA and SQIVND (reference sequence). Trimming took 4 bases from V and 0 from J, leaving 15 bases between them. The CDR3 has 16 amino acids. Here the CDR3 DNA reads TGTGCCAGTAGTACTTCAGGACAGTTAGCTAACTATGGCTACACCTTC. Translation gives CASSTSGQLANYGYTF. Full variable domain (missing parts from reference TRBV19 and TRBJ1-2): DGGITQSPKYLFRKEGQNVTLSCEQNLNHDAMYWYRQDPGQGLRLIYYSQIVNDFQKGDIAEGYSVSREKKESFPLTVTSAQKNPTAFYLCASSTSGQLANYGYTFGSGTRLTVV.

The chain couples TRBV7-8 to TRBJ2-5; 16 positions match TRBD2. V was pared by 5 bases and J by 5 bases, with 11 bases of the junction left unmatched. The CDR3 spans 18 residues. Germline V lookup: CDR1 SGHVS, CDR2 FQNEAQ. The CDR3 DNA reads TGTGCCAGCAGCACCGCGGGACTAGCGGGGGGGAAGCGGGAGACCCAGTACTTC. Protein product: CASSTAGLAGGKRETQYF.

This clone occurred a few times. The chain links TRBV13 to TRBJ2-7; 9 bases align to TRBD1. The CDR3 runs to 14 residues. J lost 5 bases, V lost 5 bases, and 7 bases had no gene match. The V gene's germline CDR1 is PRHDT and CDR2 FYEKMQ (reference sequence). Here the CDR3 reads CASSQGQGIDEQYF. CDR3 bases: TGTGCCAGCAGCCAGGGACAGGGTATCGACGAGCAGTACTTC.

In nucleotides, the CDR3 is TGTGCCAGCAGCCCCCGGGGACAGGGTTACAATGAGCAGTTCTTC. Translated: CASSPRGQGYNEQFF. The chain has TRBV27 and TRBJ2-1, with TRBD1 matching over 9 bases. V trimming: 6 bases; J trimming: 4 bases; junction bases outside the gene matches: 7. The CDR3 spans 15 residues. CDR1 and CDR2 from the germline V gene are MNHEY and SMNVEV (reference sequence).

The rearrangement uses TRBV25-1 and TRBJ2-1; D gene ambiguous. The germline CDR1 and CDR2 sequences are MGHDK and SYGVNS. Between the trimmed V and J ends, which lost 6 bases and 6 bases, there was a span of 18 bases. The CDR3 is 15 residues long. The DNA for the CDR3 is TGTGCCAGCAGCTTCCCTAATGGGCCGATCAATGAGCAGTTCTTC. Translated, it gives CASSFPNGPINEQFF. Drawing the rest from reference TRBV25-1 and TRBJ2-1, the complete variable domain is EADIYQTPRYLVIGTGKKITLECSQTMGHDKMYWYQQDPGMELHLIHYSYGVNSTEKGDLSSESTVSRIRTEHFPLTLESARPSHTSQYLCASSFPNGPINEQFFGPGTRLTVL.